The 5 T cell receptor beta chains in this list originate from one sample, sequenced in a study of T cell repertoires in cytomegalovirus infection. Their cognate antigens are unknown. One entry per CDR3 protein results from TCRdb running MiXCR on the reads. The table includes about 770,000 distinct CDR3 sequences, about 28% detected once. The input for sequencing was cultured CD8+ T cells from PBMCs, taken from culture after CMV antigen stimulation. The receptors were sampled from a human donor in good health (CMV status not recorded). Some clones in this sample may be carry-over from other donors' samples.

Ten or more counts support this clonotype. The rearrangement joins TRBV7-2 to TRBJ2-3; weak D call: TRBD2 (6 bases). CDR1 is SGHTA and CDR2 is FQGNSA in the germline V gene. Trimming left V 1 base short and J 0 bases short, with 11 bases between. This CDR3 contains 16 residues. The CDR3 DNA reads as TGTGCCAGCAGCTTAGAGGTTAGCGGTAGCACAGATACGCAGTATTTT. This encodes CASSLEVSGSTDTQYF.

The V call is TRBV18, the J call TRBJ1-1; 9 positions match TRBD1. Trimming at V came to 3 bases and at J to 4 bases, leaving 9 bases not matched to a gene. CDR3 length equals 16 residues. Germline CDR1 and CDR2: KGHSH and LQKENI. In DNA, the CDR3 is TGTGCCAGCTCACCTGGGGACAGGGTAAGGGGCACTGAAGCTTTCTTT. It codes for CASSPGDRVRGTEAFF.

This rearrangement joins TRBV9 to TRBJ1-1; D is undetermined. Germline V gene data show CDR1 as SGDLS and CDR2 as YYNGEE. The CDR3 is made up of 15 amino acids. The V gene lost 0 bases and the J gene lost 0 bases, with 9 bases spanning the gap. The CDR3 nucleotides read TGTGCCAGCAGCGTAGGAGCAGACGTGAACACTGAAGCTTTCTTT. It codes for CASSVGADVNTEAFF.

The chain carries TRBV27 and TRBJ1-1; D gene uncertain. Germline V gene sequence: CDR1 MNHEY, CDR2 SMNVEV (reference sequence). The V gene lost 2 bases and the J gene lost 8 bases, with 12 bases spanning the gap. This CDR3 spans 13 amino acids. CDR3: CASSLPDFREAFF. CDR3 in DNA: TGTGCCAGCAGTTTACCCGACTTTCGGGAAGCTTTCTTT.

This clonotype occurred many times. V gene TRBV7-2 combines with J gene TRBJ2-7; the match to TRBD2 covers 11 bases. Trimming took 3 bases from V and 4 from J; bases not matched to a gene: 5. The CDR3 length is 15 residues. Germline V gene lookup returns CDR1 SGHTA and CDR2 FQGNSA. CDR3 coding DNA: TGTGCCAGCAGCTTTAGCGGGGGGGCCGGTTACGAGCAGTACGTC. Its translation is CASSFSGGAGYEQYV.